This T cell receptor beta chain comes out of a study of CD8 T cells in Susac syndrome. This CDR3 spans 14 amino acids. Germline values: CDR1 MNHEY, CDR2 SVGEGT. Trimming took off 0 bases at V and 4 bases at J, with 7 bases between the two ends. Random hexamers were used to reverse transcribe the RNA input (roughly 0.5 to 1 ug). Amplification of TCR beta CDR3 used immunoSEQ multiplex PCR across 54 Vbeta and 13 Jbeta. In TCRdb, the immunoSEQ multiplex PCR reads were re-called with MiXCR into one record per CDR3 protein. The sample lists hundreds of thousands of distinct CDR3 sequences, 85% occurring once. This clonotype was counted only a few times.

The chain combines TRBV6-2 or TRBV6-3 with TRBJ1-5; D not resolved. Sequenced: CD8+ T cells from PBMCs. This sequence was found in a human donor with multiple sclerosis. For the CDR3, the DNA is TGTGCCAGCAGTTACTCGGGTAGAAATCAGCCCCAGCATTTT. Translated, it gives CASSYSGRNQPQHF.